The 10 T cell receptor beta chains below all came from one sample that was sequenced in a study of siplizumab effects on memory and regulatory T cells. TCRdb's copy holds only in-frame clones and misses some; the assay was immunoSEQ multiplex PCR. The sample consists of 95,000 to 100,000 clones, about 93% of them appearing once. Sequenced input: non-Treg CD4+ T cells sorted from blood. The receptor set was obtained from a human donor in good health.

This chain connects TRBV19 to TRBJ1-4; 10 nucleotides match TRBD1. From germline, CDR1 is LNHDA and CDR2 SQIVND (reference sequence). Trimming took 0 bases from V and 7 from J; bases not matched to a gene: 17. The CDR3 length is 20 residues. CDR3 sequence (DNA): TGTGCCAGTAGTATAGATCATTTGGTGCGACCGGGACAGGGGATTGAAAAACTGTTTTTT. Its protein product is CASSIDHLVRPGQGIEKLFF.

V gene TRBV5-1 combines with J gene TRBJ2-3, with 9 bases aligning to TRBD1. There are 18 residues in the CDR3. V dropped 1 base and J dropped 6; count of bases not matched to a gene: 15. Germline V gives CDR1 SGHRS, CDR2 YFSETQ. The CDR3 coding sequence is TGCGCCAGCAGCTTGTTCCCGGCGAGACAGGGGGACGGGGATACGCAGTATTTT. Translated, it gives CASSLFPARQGDGDTQYF.

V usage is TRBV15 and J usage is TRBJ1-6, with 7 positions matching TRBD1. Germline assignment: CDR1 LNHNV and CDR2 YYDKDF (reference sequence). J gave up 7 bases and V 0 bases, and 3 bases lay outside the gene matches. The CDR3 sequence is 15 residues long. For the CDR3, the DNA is TGTGCCACCAGCAGAGATGGCAGGGGGAATTCACCCCTCCACTTT. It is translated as CATSRDGRGNSPLHF.

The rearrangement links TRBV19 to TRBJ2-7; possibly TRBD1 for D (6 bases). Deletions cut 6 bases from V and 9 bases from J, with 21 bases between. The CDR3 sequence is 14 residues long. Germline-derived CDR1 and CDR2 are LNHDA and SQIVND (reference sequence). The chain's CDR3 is CASRVRDRTGVQYF. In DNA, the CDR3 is TGTGCCAGTAGGGTTCGAGACAGGACTGGCGTGCAGTACTTC.

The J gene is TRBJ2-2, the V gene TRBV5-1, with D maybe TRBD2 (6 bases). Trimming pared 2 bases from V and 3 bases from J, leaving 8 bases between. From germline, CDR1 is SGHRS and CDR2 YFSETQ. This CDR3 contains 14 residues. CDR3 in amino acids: CASSFSGDTGELFF. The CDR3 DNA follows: TGCGCCAGCAGCTTCTCGGGAGACACCGGGGAGCTGTTTTTT.

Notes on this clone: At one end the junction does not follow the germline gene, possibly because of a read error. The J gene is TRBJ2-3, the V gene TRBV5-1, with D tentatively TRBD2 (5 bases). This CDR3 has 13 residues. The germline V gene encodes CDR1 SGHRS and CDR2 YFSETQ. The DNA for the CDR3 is TGCGCCAGCAGCTTGGCCGAGGGCAGTACATGGGATTTT. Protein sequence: CASSLAEGSTWDF.

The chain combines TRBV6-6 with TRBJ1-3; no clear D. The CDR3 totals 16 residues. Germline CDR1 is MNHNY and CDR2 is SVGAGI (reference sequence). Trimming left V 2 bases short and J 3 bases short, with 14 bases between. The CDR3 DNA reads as TGTGCCAGCAGTTACCTAGGGAGATCCAGTGGAAACACCATATATTTT. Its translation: CASSYLGRSSGNTIYF.

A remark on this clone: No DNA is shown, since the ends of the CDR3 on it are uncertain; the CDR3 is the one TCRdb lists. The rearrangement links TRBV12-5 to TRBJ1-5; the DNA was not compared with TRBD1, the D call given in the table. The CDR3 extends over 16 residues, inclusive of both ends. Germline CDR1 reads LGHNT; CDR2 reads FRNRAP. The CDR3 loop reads CASGLVMGPNPQPQHF.

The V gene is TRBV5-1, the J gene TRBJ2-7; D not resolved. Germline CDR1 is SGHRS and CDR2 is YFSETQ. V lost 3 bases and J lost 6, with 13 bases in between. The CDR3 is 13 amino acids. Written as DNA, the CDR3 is TGCGCCAGCAGCTCACCCCGATCCGTCGAGCAGTACTTC. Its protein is CASSSPRSVEQYF.

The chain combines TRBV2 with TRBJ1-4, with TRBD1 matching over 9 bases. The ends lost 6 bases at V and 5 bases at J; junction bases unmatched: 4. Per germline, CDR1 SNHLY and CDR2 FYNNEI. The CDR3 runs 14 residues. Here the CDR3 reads CASRGDRGNEKLFF. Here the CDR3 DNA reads TGTGCCAGCAGGGGAGACAGGGGGAATGAAAAACTGTTTTTT. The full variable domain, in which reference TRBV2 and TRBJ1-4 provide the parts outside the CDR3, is EPEVTQTPSHQVTQMGQEVILRCVPISNHLYFYWYRQILGQKVEFLVSFYNNEISEKSEIFDDQFSVERPDGSNFTLKIRSTKLEDSAMYFCASRGDRGNEKLFFGSGTQLSVL.